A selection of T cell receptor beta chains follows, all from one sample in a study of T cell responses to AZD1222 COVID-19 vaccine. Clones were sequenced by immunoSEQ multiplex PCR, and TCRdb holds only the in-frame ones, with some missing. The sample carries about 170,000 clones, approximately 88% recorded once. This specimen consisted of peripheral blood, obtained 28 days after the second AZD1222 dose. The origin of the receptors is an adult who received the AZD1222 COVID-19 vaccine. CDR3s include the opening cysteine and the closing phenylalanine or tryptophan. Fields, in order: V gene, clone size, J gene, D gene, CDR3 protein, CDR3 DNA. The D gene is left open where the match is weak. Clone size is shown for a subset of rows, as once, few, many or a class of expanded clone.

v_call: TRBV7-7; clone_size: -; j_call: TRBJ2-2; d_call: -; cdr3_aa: CASSLGPGAWTGELFF; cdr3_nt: TGTGCCAGCAGCTTAGGCCCCGGGGCATGGACCGGGGAGCTGTTTTTT
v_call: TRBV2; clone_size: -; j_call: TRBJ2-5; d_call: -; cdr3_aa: CASRGDWNGETQYF; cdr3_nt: TGTGCCAGCAGGGGAGACTGGAACGGGGAGACCCAGTACTTC
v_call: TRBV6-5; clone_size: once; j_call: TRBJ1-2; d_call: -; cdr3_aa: CASTQGRYGYTF; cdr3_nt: TGTGCCAGCACCCAGGGCCGCTATGGCTACACCTTC
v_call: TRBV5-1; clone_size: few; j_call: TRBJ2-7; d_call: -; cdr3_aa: CASSSTRSYEQYF; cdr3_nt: TGCGCCAGCAGCTCTACACGCTCCTACGAGCAGTACTTC
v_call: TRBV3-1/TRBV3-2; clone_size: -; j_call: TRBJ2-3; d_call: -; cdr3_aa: CASSQSTGVSTDTQYF; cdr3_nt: TGTGCCAGCAGCCAGTCAACAGGAGTTAGCACAGATACGCAGTATTTT
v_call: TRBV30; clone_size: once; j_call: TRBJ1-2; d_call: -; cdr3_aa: CASYDFMRGLNYGYTF; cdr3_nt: TGTGCCTCCTATGACTTTATGCGGGGATTGAACTATGGCTACACCTTC
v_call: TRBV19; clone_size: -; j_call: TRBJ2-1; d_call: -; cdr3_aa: CATSGRYSYNEQFF; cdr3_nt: TGTGCCACCTCCGGCCGTTACTCCTACAATGAGCAGTTCTTC
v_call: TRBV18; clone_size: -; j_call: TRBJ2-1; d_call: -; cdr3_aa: CASSPPVRFVSNEQFF; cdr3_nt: TGTGCCAGCTCACCACCGGTCAGGTTCGTTTCAAATGAGCAGTTCTTC
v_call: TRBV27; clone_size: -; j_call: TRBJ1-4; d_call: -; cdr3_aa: CASSLSSGGREKLFF; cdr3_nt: TGTGCCAGCAGTTTATCTTCGGGAGGGAGGGAAAAACTGTTTTTT
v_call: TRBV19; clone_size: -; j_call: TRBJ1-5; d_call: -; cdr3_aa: CASTPGQVGGNQPQHF; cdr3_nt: TGTGCCAGTACCCCGGGGCAGGTCGGGGGCAATCAGCCCCAGCATTTT
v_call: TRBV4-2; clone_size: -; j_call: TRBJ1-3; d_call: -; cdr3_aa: CASSQESGGSGNTIYF; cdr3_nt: TGTGCCAGCAGCCAAGAGTCGGGGGGATCTGGAAACACCATATATTTT
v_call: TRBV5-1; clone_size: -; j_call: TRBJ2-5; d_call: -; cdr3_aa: CASSLGGTQETQYF; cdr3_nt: TGCGCCAGCAGCTTGGGGGGAACTCAAGAGACCCAGTACTTC
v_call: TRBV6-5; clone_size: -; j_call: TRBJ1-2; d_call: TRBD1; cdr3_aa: CASSYSLGQGAFGYTF; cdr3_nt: TGTGCCAGCAGTTACTCGCTTGGGCAGGGGGCGTTTGGCTACACCTTC
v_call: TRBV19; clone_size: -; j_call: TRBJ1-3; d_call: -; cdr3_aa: CATTGLGDGNTIYF; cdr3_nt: TGTGCCACCACCGGGCTCGGAGACGGAAACACCATATATTTT
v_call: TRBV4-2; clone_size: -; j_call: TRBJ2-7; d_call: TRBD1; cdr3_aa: CASSPTGQGADEQYF; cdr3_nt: TGTGCCAGCAGCCCCACGGGACAGGGGGCAGACGAGCAGTACTTC
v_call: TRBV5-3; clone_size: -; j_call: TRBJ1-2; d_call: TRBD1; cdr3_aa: CARSWGQGGGYTF; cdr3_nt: TGTGCCAGAAGCTGGGGACAGGGAGGAGGCTACACCTTC
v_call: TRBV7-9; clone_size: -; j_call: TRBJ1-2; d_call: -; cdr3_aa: CASSPQRNYGYTF; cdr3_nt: TGTGCCAGCAGCCCTCAGAGAAACTATGGCTACACCTTC
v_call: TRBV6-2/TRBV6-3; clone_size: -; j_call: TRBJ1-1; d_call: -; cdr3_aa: CASSYITEAFF; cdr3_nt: TGTGCCAGCAGTTATATCACTGAAGCTTTCTTT
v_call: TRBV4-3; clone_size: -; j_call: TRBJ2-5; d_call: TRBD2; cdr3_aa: CASSHSGTSGSETQYF; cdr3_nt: TGCGCCAGCAGCCACTCCGGGACTAGTGGTTCAGAGACCCAGTACTTC
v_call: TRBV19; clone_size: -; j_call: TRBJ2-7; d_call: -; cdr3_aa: CASSIAQGSYEQYF; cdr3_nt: TGTGCCAGTAGTATAGCCCAGGGCTCCTACGAGCAGTACTTC
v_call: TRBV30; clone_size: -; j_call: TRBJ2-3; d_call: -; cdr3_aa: CAWSAGDTQYF; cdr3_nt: TGTGCCTGGAGTGCGGGGGATACGCAGTATTTT
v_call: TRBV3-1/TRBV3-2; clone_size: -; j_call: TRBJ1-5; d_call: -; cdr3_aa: CASSPQGSNQPQHF; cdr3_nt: TGTGCCAGCAGTCCTCAAGGGAGCAATCAGCCCCAGCATTTT
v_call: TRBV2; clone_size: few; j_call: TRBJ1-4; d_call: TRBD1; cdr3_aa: CASSDPGTANEKLFF; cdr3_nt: TGTGCCAGCAGTGACCCCGGGACAGCTAATGAAAAACTGTTTTTT